This is a list of T cell receptor beta chains from one sample in a study of OX40 agonist ivuxolimab in advanced cancers. Here immunoSEQ multiplex PCR was the method, and the copy in TCRdb shows in-frame clones only, minus some. The sample consists of roughly 66,000 clones, approximately 78% of them appearing once. The sequenced sample was CD4+ or CD8+ T cells sorted from blood, obtained in a trial of the OX40 agonist ivuxolimab. The receptors shown here come from an adult with an advanced solid tumor such as melanoma, head and neck, liver or kidney cancer. CDR3s include the opening cysteine and the closing phenylalanine or tryptophan. The order of the fields is J gene, D gene, V gene, clone size, CDR3 DNA, CDR3 protein. D genes are given only for firm matches. Rows give clone size only sometimes, using once, few, many, or a class for an expanded clone.

>TRBJ2-1|TRBD2|TRBV6-5|-
TGTGCCAGCAGTCGACTAGCGGGGGTTTACAATGAGCAGTTCTTC
CASSRLAGVYNEQFF
>TRBJ1-2|TRBD1|TRBV28|-
TGTGCCAGCAGTCGCCAAACAGGGGCGCTTAACTATGGCTACACCTTC
CASSRQTGALNYGYTF
>TRBJ2-7|-|TRBV30|-
TGTGCCTGGAGCCCCGCTGACGGCGAGCAGTACTTC
CAWSPADGEQYF
>TRBJ2-7|TRBD2|TRBV28|-
TGTGCCAGCAGTCGATCTAGCGGGAGATCCTACGAGCAGTACTTC
CASSRSSGRSYEQYF
>TRBJ1-2|-|TRBV6-5|-
TGTGCCAGCAGTTACTCGGGAGGGGGAGGGGGCTATGGCTACACCTTC
CASSYSGGGGGYGYTF
>TRBJ1-2|-|TRBV19|-
TGTGCCAGTAGTATAGGCGGACTCTATGGCTACACCTTC
CASSIGGLYGYTF
>TRBJ2-3|-|TRBV4-1|once
TGCGCCAGCAGCCAACAAGGGACCGTGGGAGATACGCAGTATTTT
CASSQQGTVGDTQYF
>TRBJ1-1|-|TRBV19|-
TGTGCCAGTAGGCTATTCACTGAAGCTTTCTTT
CASRLFTEAFF
>TRBJ2-2|-|TRBV7-9|once
TGTGCCAGCAGCTTAGGGGTCGGCACCGGGGAGCTGTTTTTT
CASSLGVGTGELFF
>TRBJ2-2|TRBD1|TRBV6-1|-
TGTGCCAGCAAATCACAGGGGGCCGGGGAGCTGTTTTTT
CASKSQGAGELFF
>TRBJ2-1|TRBD2|TRBV10-3|once
TGTGCCATCAGTGAGCTTGGCGGGAGTTACAATGAGCAGTTCTTC
CAISELGGSYNEQFF
>TRBJ2-1|-|TRBV6-5|-
TGTGCCAGCAGTCAGCGACAAAACTCCTACAATGAGCAGTTCTTC
CASSQRQNSYNEQFF
>TRBJ2-5|-|TRBV11-2|-
TGTGCCAGCAGCTTGGGGGTGGTGGGGGAGACCCAGTACTTC
CASSLGVVGETQYF
>TRBJ1-1|-|TRBV5-5|once
TGTGCCAGCAGCTTGGGACCAGTCAACACTGAAGCTTTCTTT
CASSLGPVNTEAFF
>TRBJ2-5|-|TRBV10-1|-
TGCGCCAGCAGTGACGGGTCCCAAGAGACCCAGTACTTC
CASSDGSQETQYF
>TRBJ2-3|TRBD2|TRBV7-2|-
TGTGCCAGCAGCTATAGCGGGAGGCCAGATACGCAGTATTTT
CASSYSGRPDTQYF
>TRBJ1-2|-|TRBV6-1|-
TGTGCCAGCACTCAGGCTTCTGGTGGCTACACCTTC
CASTQASGGYTF
>TRBJ2-1|-|TRBV9|-
TGTGCCAGCAGCGCCCGGGCCCTGGGGTACAATGAGCAGTTCTTC
CASSARALGYNEQFF
>TRBJ2-1|TRBD2|TRBV18|-
TGTGCCAGCTCACCGCGCGGAGCGGGGGGGTACAATGAGCAGTTCTTC
CASSPRGAGGYNEQFF
>TRBJ1-2|-|TRBV9|-
TGTGCCAGCAGCGGCGGACGGTTTTATGGCTACACCTTC
CASSGGRFYGYTF
>TRBJ2-3|-|TRBV9|-
TGTGCCAGCAGCGTAGGGCTAGGGGTCTCCACAGATACGCAGTATTTT
CASSVGLGVSTDTQYF
>TRBJ1-1|-|TRBV5-1|-
TGCGCCAGCAGCTTACAGGGCGCTGAAGCTTTCTTT
CASSLQGAEAFF
>TRBJ1-2|TRBD1|TRBV28|-
TGTGCCAGCAGTCTACCCGGGACAGCCAACTATGGCTACACCTTC
CASSLPGTANYGYTF
>TRBJ2-1|TRBD1|TRBV18|-
TGTGCCAGCTCACCGGACAGGGACAATGAGCAGTTCTTC
CASSPDRDNEQFF
>TRBJ1-6|-|TRBV28|-
TGTGCCAGCACCCCGCAGAGCTCCTATAATTCACCCCTCCACTTT
CASTPQSSYNSPLHF
>TRBJ2-2|-|TRBV27|-
TGTGCCAGCAGTTTATCTGAGACGGGGGCCTTTTGGGACACCGGGGAGCTGTTTTTT
CASSLSETGAFWDTGELFF
>TRBJ2-3|-|TRBV2|-
TGTGCCAGCAGTGAACAGGGCCGGAGAGACACGCAGTATTTT
CASSEQGRRDTQYF
>TRBJ2-2|TRBD1|TRBV11-3|-
TGTGCCAGCAGCTTAGGGACAGGGGGCGGCAACACCGGGGAGCTGTTTTTT
CASSLGTGGGNTGELFF
>TRBJ2-2|TRBD2|TRBV18|-
TGTGCCAGCTCACCACGTGGGACTAGCGGGATGGCCGGGGAGCTGTTTTTT
CASSPRGTSGMAGELFF
>TRBJ1-4|-|TRBV11-2|-
TGTGCCAGCAGCTTAGGAACAGCTAATGAAAAACTGTTTTTT
CASSLGTANEKLFF
>TRBJ2-1|TRBD2|TRBV7-2|-
TGTGCCAGCAGCGCGACCAGACTAGCCGGGTTCTTC
CASSATRLAGFF
>TRBJ1-5|TRBD1|TRBV28|-
TGTGCCAGCAGTTCGGGACAGGGTTATAGCAATCAGCCCCAGCATTTT
CASSSGQGYSNQPQHF
>TRBJ2-3|-|TRBV18|-
TGTGCCAGCTCACCTCATGGGGGCGGGGATCAGTATTTT
CASSPHGGGDQYF
>TRBJ1-4|-|TRBV15|-
TGTGCCACCAGCAGAAAGACAAAACTGTTTTTT
CATSRKTKLFF
>TRBJ2-3|TRBD1|TRBV19|once
TGTGCCAGTATTAGTACTCGGACAGGGGGAAAGTATTTT
CASISTRTGGKYF
>TRBJ1-6|-|TRBV13|-
TGTGCCAGCAGCTTAGAGCGAGGACAGAGGTCACCCCTCCACTTT
CASSLERGQRSPLHF
>TRBJ1-1|-|TRBV7-9|-
TGTGCCAGCAGCTTCAAGGCAGACACTGAAGCTTTCTTT
CASSFKADTEAFF
>TRBJ2-2|-|TRBV7-3|-
TGTGCCAGCAGCCCCGGCGGCACGAACACCGGGGAGCTGTTTTTT
CASSPGGTNTGELFF
>TRBJ2-3|-|TRBV18|-
TGTGCCAGCTCCGACGGGGGAGCGGGCACAGATACGCAGTATTTT
CASSDGGAGTDTQYF
>TRBJ1-4|-|TRBV5-1|-
TGCGCCAGCAGCTTGGGGTATTACGAAAAACTGTTTTTT
CASSLGYYEKLFF
>TRBJ1-2|TRBD1|TRBV5-1|-
TGCGCCAGCAGCTTGTTGGCAGGGGGCGGGGATGGCTACACCTTC
CASSLLAGGGDGYTF
>TRBJ2-5|-|TRBV28|-
TGTGCCAGCAGAGGGCGCTTCCGGGAGACCCAGTACTTC
CASRGRFRETQYF
>TRBJ2-5|-|TRBV6-1|-
TGTGCCAGCGTACTGATAACAGGGCCCCAAGAGACCCAGTACTTC
CASVLITGPQETQYF
>TRBJ1-5|-|TRBV2|-
TGTGCCAGCAGGGGACTATACAATCAGCCCCAGCATTTT
CASRGLYNQPQHF
>TRBJ1-3|-|TRBV7-9|-
TGTGCCAGCAGCCCAACACAGGTGGAAAACACCATATATTTT
CASSPTQVENTIYF
>TRBJ2-4|TRBD2|TRBV19|-
TGTGCCAGTAGTAAAGCGGGGGGGACTCTGTACTTC
CASSKAGGTLYF
>TRBJ2-3|-|TRBV7-7|-
TGTGCCAGCAGTCCCGGGCCAGAAGATACGCAGTATTTT
CASSPGPEDTQYF
>TRBJ1-6|-|TRBV5-1|-
TGCGCCAGCACCCAGGTGGATGGGCGTAATTCACCCCTCCACTTT
CASTQVDGRNSPLHF
>TRBJ1-6|TRBD1|TRBV4-1|-
TGCGCCAGCAGCCCGCCTGGTGGGACAGGGAGGGCCCTTTCACCCCTCCACTTT
CASSPPGGTGRALSPLHF
>TRBJ2-5|TRBD1|TRBV18|-
TGTGCCAGCTCATACACAGGGGGCAGGGAGACCCAGTACTTC
CASSYTGGRETQYF
>TRBJ1-1|-|TRBV10-3|-
TGTGCCATCAATGGGGGTGACACTGAAGCTTTCTTT
CAINGGDTEAFF
>TRBJ2-1|-|TRBV2|-
TGTGCCTTACAAGTCTACAATGAGCAGTTCTTC
CALQVYNEQFF